The next 27 T cell receptor beta chains were all read from a single sample in a study of cytomegalovirus exposure and HLA in healthy donors. Use of 60 Vbeta and 13 Jbeta primers characterized the PCR. Using immunoSEQ multiplex PCR, the repertoire was profiled, and TCRdb retains in-frame clones only, with some absent. The sample has 100,000 or so clones; 73% are singletons. The sample taken for sequencing was PBMCs. These receptors all stem from a man aged 35 to 55 in good health and CMV-seronegative.

The chain combines TRBV6-1 with TRBJ1-5; D is possibly TRBD1 (5 bases). CDR1 and CDR2 from the germline V gene are MNHNS and SASEGT. The CDR3 length is 15 residues. Deletions cut 6 bases from V and 3 bases from J, with 15 bases between. CDR3 residues: CASRPLDSANQPQHF. The CDR3 DNA sequence: TGTGCCAGCAGACCTCTTGACAGTGCCAATCAGCCCCAGCATTTT.

This clone occurred a few times. The rearrangement uses TRBV7-8 and TRBJ1-5, with D hard to call. V was clipped by 5 bases and J by 6 bases, with 8 bases between them. This CDR3 spans 12 amino acids. Germline V gene data show CDR1 as SGHVS and CDR2 as FQNEAQ. The CDR3 loop reads CASSPAGQPQHF. In DNA form, the CDR3 reads TGTGCCAGCAGCCCGGCAGGTCAGCCCCAGCATTTT.

Only a few counts were recorded for this clone. The CDR3 protein is CASSLGPGRETQYF. CDR3 bases: TGTGCCAGCAGTTTGGGGCCGGGTCGGGAGACCCAGTACTTC. The chain recombines TRBV28 with TRBJ2-5, with a weak D call TRBD1 (5 bases). The ends were cut back, 3 bases at V and 5 bases at J, with 13 bases in the middle. CDR3 length: 14 residues. Germline loops: CDR1 MDHEN, CDR2 SYDVKM.

The genes are TRBV7-9 and TRBJ2-7, with 9 bases matching TRBD2. There are 17 residues in the CDR3. V dropped 1 base and J dropped 3; count of bases not matched to a gene: 10. Germline V lookup: CDR1 SEHNR, CDR2 FQNEAQ (reference sequence). The CDR3 region is CASSLVASGDRLYEQYF. CDR3 coding DNA: TGTGCCAGCAGCTTAGTGGCTAGCGGGGACCGCCTCTACGAGCAGTACTTC.

The chain has TRBV11-2 and TRBJ1-1, with 7 bases that match TRBD1. CDR1 and CDR2 (germline): SGHAT, FQNNGV. This CDR3 is 13 amino acids long. V trimming: 8 bases; J trimming: 4 bases; junction bases outside the gene matches: 7. As DNA, the CDR3 is TGTGCCAGCGGAGGGGGCTTGGGCACTGAAGCTTTCTTT. Translated: CASGGGLGTEAFF.

The V gene is TRBV18, the J gene TRBJ2-7; D is ambiguous. The ends were cut back, 0 bases at V and 3 bases at J, with 6 bases in the middle. The CDR3 covers 13 residues. In germline, CDR1 is KGHSH, CDR2 LQKENI. CDR3 sequence: CASSPPSVYEQYF. CDR3 nucleotide sequence: TGTGCCAGCTCACCACCGTCCGTCTACGAGCAGTACTTC.

The table lists this clone with a few counts. The chain has TRBV6-5 and TRBJ1-4; D perhaps matches TRBD1 (5 bases). The V gene lost 0 bases and the J gene lost 3 bases, with 8 bases spanning the gap. The germline V gene has CDR1 MNHEY and CDR2 SVGAGI. CDR3 size: 15 residues. CDR3 DNA sequence: TGTGCCAGCAGTTACTCCGGGGGACCTAATGAAAAACTGTTTTTT. This encodes CASSYSGGPNEKLFF.

This clone came up a few times. The rearrangement joins TRBV15 to TRBJ1-4; possible D gene TRBD1, 6 bases. The germline V and J ends were trimmed by 0 bases and 5 bases, with 13 bases remaining between them. The CDR3 consists of 16 residues. CDR1 and CDR2 from the germline V gene are LNHNV and YYDKDF (reference sequence). Written as DNA, the CDR3 is TGTGCCACCAGCAGAGACTTACAGGGTTCGAATGAAAAACTGTTTTTT. Its protein product is CATSRDLQGSNEKLFF.

This chain joins TRBV7-2 and TRBJ2-7, with TRBD2 matching 12 bases. V shed 2 bases, J shed 4 bases, and the junction held 9 bases outside the gene matches. This CDR3 has 17 amino acids. Looked up from germline, CDR1 is SGHTA and CDR2 is FQGNSA. CDR3 region: CASSLRTSGALLYEQYF. For the CDR3, the DNA is TGTGCCAGCAGCTTAAGGACTAGCGGGGCCCTCCTGTACGAGCAGTACTTC.

The sample holds a few counts of this clone. CDR3 nucleotides: TGTGCCAGCAGCCCCCGACTAGCGGGGATAGGCCAAGAGACCCAGTACTTC. It codes for CASSPRLAGIGQETQYF. This chain uses TRBV11-2 with TRBJ2-5; TRBD2 agrees at 11 bases. V was clipped by 5 bases and J by 1 base; unmatched bases: 9. This CDR3 is 17 amino acids long. In germline, CDR1 is SGHAT, CDR2 FQNNGV.

V is TRBV5-1 and J is TRBJ2-5; the match to TRBD2 covers 14 bases. This CDR3 has 16 amino acids. Looked up from germline, CDR1 is SGHRS and CDR2 is YFSETQ. The trim removed 3 bases at V and 4 bases at J, leaving 5 bases unmatched. CDR3 in amino acids: CASSSKTSGGGETQYF. The CDR3 coding sequence is TGCGCCAGCAGCTCGAAGACTAGCGGGGGGGGAGAGACCCAGTACTTC.

V gene TRBV7-9 combines with J gene TRBJ1-2; possible D gene TRBD1, 5 bases. This CDR3 has 17 residues. Looked up from germline, CDR1 is SEHNR and CDR2 is FQNEAQ (reference sequence). The V end lost 5 bases, the J end lost 1 base, and 20 bases lay between the germline ends. The CDR3, as DNA: TGTGCCAGCAGCCGAACAGCGGGCAGGGACCATAACTATGGCTACACCTTC. Protein: CASSRTAGRDHNYGYTF.

This chain uses TRBV4-1 with TRBJ1-1; no clear D gene. This CDR3 is built from 15 residues. Germline lookup yields CDR1 MGHRA and CDR2 YSYEKL. Trimming pared 1 base from V and 3 bases from J, leaving 12 bases between. The CDR3 loop is CASSQVPGMDTEAFF. CDR3 bases: TGCGCCAGCAGCCAAGTCCCGGGGATGGACACTGAAGCTTTCTTT.

This sequence joins TRBV29-1 and TRBJ2-7, with D possibly matching TRBD1 (7 bases). Germline CDR1 reads SQVTM; CDR2 reads ANQGSEA. The V gene lost 7 bases and the J gene lost 4 bases, with 14 bases spanning the gap. There are 12 residues in the CDR3. The CDR3, as DNA: TGCAGCGCCACAGGGGAGGTGTACGAGCAGTACTTC. Its translation: CSATGEVYEQYF.

This clone was seen only once. The rearrangement joins TRBV6-1 to TRBJ1-4, with D unresolved. Germline lookup yields CDR1 MNHNS and CDR2 SASEGT. Trimming shortened V by 1 base and J by 4 bases, and 7 bases separated the two germline ends. The CDR3 contains 14 residues. CDR3 residues: CASSEDRVNEKLFF. As DNA, the CDR3 is TGTGCCAGCAGTGAAGACAGAGTTAATGAAAAACTGTTTTTT.

The chain is built from TRBV5-5 and TRBJ2-7; D gene uncertain. The CDR3 extends over 12 amino acids. With 0 bases removed from V and 4 bases from J, the gap between germline ends came to 5 bases. From germline, CDR1 is SGHKS and CDR2 YYEKEE (reference sequence). For the CDR3, the DNA is TGTGCCAGCAGCTTGGAGGAGTACGAGCAGTACTTC. Translation gives CASSLEEYEQYF.

The rearrangement uses TRBV6-6 and TRBJ1-5; the D gene is possibly TRBD1 (6 bases). The CDR3 extends over 16 amino acids. V was pared by 4 bases and J by 2 bases, with 15 bases between. Germline values: CDR1 MNHNY, CDR2 SVGAGI (reference sequence). CDR3 sequence: CASSSGSEGGNQPQHF. The CDR3 nucleotides read TGTGCCAGCAGTTCTGGGTCAGAGGGGGGCAATCAGCCCCAGCATTTT.

V is TRBV7-8 and J is TRBJ2-7, with a weak D call TRBD1 (5 bases). Deletions cut 2 bases from V and 3 bases from J, with 11 bases between. CDR3 size: 14 residues. CDR1 is SGHVS, CDR2 FQNEAQ, per germline. The CDR3 protein is CASSLQGPLYEQYF. The CDR3 DNA follows: TGTGCCAGCAGCTTACAGGGTCCCCTCTACGAGCAGTACTTC.

CDR3 DNA sequence: TGTGCCAGCAGCTCAGATGCTAGCACAGATACGCAGTATTTT. This translates into CASSSDASTDTQYF. The chain employs TRBV9 and TRBJ2-3; D remains ambiguous. Germline assignment: CDR1 SGDLS and CDR2 YYNGEE. Trimming took 4 bases from V and 0 from J, leaving 9 bases between them. This CDR3 comprises 14 residues.

The chain is built from TRBV21-1 and TRBJ2-7; TRBD1, the table's D call, was not compared with the DNA. TRBV21-1 is a pseudogene. CDR3 size: 17 residues. CDR3 region: CASSSVSWAILRYEQYF. The CDR3 DNA reads as TGTGCCAGCAGCAGTGTCAGTTGGGCCATCCTCCGCTACGAGCAGTACTTC.

This clone was detected a few times. The chain combines TRBV19 with TRBJ2-5, with 11 bases identical to TRBD1. Germline CDR1 LNHDA, CDR2 SQIVND (reference sequence). V lost 10 bases to trimming and J lost 6 bases; unmatched junction nucleotides: 16. The CDR3 totals 16 residues. In DNA, the CDR3 is TGTGCCACTGTGATGGGACAGGGGGGCGGTCAGAAGACCCAGTACTTC. Translated, it gives CATVMGQGGGQKTQYF.

The chain couples TRBV1 to TRBJ2-7; no check of the table's D call, TRBD2, against the DNA was made. TRBV1 is a known pseudogene. The CDR3 extends over 17 amino acids. CDR3 protein: CTSSQQYSGGSSYEQYF. The CDR3 nucleotides read TGCACCAGCAGCCAACAGTACTCCGGCGGTAGCTCCTACGAGCAGTACTTC.

This chain joins TRBV2 and TRBJ2-7; 7 nucleotides agree with TRBD1. The CDR3 extends over 13 amino acids. J lost 4 bases, V lost 10 bases, and 10 bases had no gene match. CDR1 and CDR2 (germline): SNHLY, FYNNEI. This CDR3 is CATSGQSNYEQYF. CDR3 DNA sequence: TGTGCCACCTCGGGACAGAGCAATTACGAGCAGTACTTC.

The chain uses TRBV5-1 and TRBJ2-1; 10 positions match TRBD2. The V gene end was trimmed by 0 bases and the J gene end by 6 bases; junction bases not matched to a gene: 3. There are 15 residues in the CDR3. Germline V gene lookup returns CDR1 SGHRS and CDR2 YFSETQ. CDR3 protein: CASSLVAGGFNEQFF. The CDR3 coding sequence is TGCGCCAGCAGCTTGGTAGCGGGGGGATTCAATGAGCAGTTCTTC.

V gene TRBV28 combines with J gene TRBJ1-1; D is ambiguous. The CDR3 runs 21 residues. CDR1 is MDHEN and CDR2 is SYDVKM in the germline V gene. Trimming removed 4 bases at V and 2 bases at J, with 32 bases between. CDR3 in amino acids: CASSWEWGTDLSNFGNTEAFF. The CDR3 DNA sequence: TGTGCCAGCAGTTGGGAGTGGGGAACTGACCTATCAAACTTCGGAAACACTGAAGCTTTCTTT.

The chain is built from TRBV4-2 and TRBJ2-2; 11 bases agree with TRBD2. From germline, CDR1 is LGHNA and CDR2 YNFKEQ. CDR3 size: 15 residues. The J segment lost 7 bases and the V segment lost 0 bases, leaving 1 base of the junction unmatched. As DNA, the CDR3 is TGTGCCAGCAGCCAAGAGCTAGCGGGGGGCGGGGAGCTGTTTTTT. Protein product: CASSQELAGGGELFF.

The chain has TRBV29-1 and TRBJ2-1; TRBD2 aligns across 10 bases. J gave up 4 bases and V 0 bases, and 12 bases lay outside the gene matches. Germline V lookup: CDR1 SQVTM, CDR2 ANQGSEA. CDR3 size: 18 residues. The CDR3, as DNA: TGCAGCGTTGAAGATCTTTTAGCGGGGGGAACGAAGTACAATGAGCAGTTCTTC. Residues: CSVEDLLAGGTKYNEQFF.